This TCR beta chain was sequenced for a study of follicular helper T cells after annual influenza vaccination. Time point of the sample: 2015-2016 season, 7 days after influenza vaccination. Generated by immunoSEQ multiplex PCR, the TCRdb table keeps only in-frame clones and is missing some. This sample carries 4,000 to 4,500 clones, roughly four fifths of them seen once, and the ten largest clones take 0.87%. This clone occurred once. Germline V gives CDR1 SGHAT, CDR2 FQNNGV. V lost 5 bases, J lost 6 bases, and 7 bases stayed unmatched. This CDR3 has 15 amino acids. V gene TRBV11-2 combines with J gene TRBJ2-1, with 10 nucleotides matching TRBD2. The source was CXCR5+ CD38- circulating T follicular helper cells from blood, collected 7 days after influenza vaccination. Subset noted: circulating Tfh, non-naive CD4+CXCR5+PD-1+ (ICOS+CD38+ or ICOS-CD38-). This TCR derives from an adult who received the influenza vaccine. CDR3 residues: CASSDFIAGGNEQFF. The DNA of the CDR3 is TGTGCCAGCAGCGACTTCATAGCGGGAGGCAATGAGCAGTTCTTC.